This TCR beta chain was obtained from a study of blood T cell repertoires in COVID-19. Study as a whole: The analysed material was cDNA or gDNA that came from T cells, B-cell-depleted T cells, or PBMCs.

Assay used: immunoSEQ multiplex PCR; TCRdb lists only in-frame clones, some missing. In the table there are about 390,000 clones, just under 90% of which are singletons. This clone is a singleton in its sample. Material: PBMCs or T cells enriched from blood (not recorded which). This TCR was sampled from a woman in her fifties or sixties who had recovered from COVID-19.

CDR3 amino acids: CASSKAWVAREKLFF. Here the CDR3 DNA reads TGTGCCAGCAGTAAAGCATGGGTAGCTCGGGAAAAACTGTTTTTT. This rearrangement joins TRBV27 to TRBJ1-4; unclear D gene. The CDR3 loop spans 15 amino acids. V lost 5 bases and J 8 bases, leaving 18 bases between the germline ends. Germline V gene data show CDR1 as MNHEY and CDR2 as SMNVEV (reference sequence).